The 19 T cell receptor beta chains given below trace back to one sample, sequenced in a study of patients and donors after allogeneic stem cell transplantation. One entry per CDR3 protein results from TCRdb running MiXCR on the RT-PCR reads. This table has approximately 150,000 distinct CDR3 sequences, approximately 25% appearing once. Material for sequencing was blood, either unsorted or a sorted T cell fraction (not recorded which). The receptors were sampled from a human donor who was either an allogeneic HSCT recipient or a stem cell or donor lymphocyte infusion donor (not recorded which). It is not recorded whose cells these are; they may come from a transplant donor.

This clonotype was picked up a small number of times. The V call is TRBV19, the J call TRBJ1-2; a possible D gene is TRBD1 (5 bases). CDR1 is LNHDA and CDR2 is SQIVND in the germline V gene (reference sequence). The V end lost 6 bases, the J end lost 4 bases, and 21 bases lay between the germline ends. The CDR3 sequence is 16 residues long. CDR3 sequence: CASRGPSDTDSYGYTF. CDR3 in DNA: TGTGCCAGTAGGGGCCCGTCGGACACAGACTCCTATGGCTACACCTTC.

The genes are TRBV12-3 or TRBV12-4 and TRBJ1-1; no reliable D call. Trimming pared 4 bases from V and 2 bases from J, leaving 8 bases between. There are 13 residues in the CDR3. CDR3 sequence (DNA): TGTGCCAGCAGTTGGGAGGAAAACACTGAAGCTTTCTTT. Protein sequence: CASSWEENTEAFF.

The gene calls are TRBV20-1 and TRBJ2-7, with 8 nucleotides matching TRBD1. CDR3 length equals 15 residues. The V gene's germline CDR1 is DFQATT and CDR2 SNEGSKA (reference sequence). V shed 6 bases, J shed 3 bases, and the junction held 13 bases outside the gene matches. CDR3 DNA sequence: TGCAGTGCCGCGGAAAGCGACAGGGGAAACTACGAGCAGTACTTC. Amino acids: CSAAESDRGNYEQYF.

CDR3 bases: TGTGCCAGTAACATAGCGGGAGGGCCTAATGAGCAGTTCTTC. Amino acid sequence: CASNIAGGPNEQFF. The chain has TRBV19 and TRBJ2-1; 11 bases align to TRBD2. The CDR3 is made up of 14 amino acids. V dropped 7 bases and J dropped 7; count of bases not matched to a gene: 6. Germline V CDR1 and CDR2: LNHDA, SQIVND (reference sequence).

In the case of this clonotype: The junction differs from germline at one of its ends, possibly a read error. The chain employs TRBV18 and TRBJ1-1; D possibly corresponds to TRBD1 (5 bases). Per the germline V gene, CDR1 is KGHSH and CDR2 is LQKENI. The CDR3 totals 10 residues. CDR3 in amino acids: CASSPPGAKF. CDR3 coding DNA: TGTGCCAGCTCACCCCCCGGGGCCAAGTTT.

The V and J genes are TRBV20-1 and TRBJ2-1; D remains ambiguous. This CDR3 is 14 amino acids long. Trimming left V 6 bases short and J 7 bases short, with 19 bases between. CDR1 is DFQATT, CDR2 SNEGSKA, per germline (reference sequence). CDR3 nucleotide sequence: TGCAGTGCCCAAGGGCAGGTTCCTTATAATGAGCAGTTCTTC. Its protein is CSAQGQVPYNEQFF.

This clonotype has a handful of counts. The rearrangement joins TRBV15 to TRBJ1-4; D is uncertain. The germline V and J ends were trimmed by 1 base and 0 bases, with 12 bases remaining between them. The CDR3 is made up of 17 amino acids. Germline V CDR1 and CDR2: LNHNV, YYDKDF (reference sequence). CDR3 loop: CATSRAPAVTTNEKLFF. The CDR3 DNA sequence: TGTGCCACCAGCAGAGCCCCAGCAGTTACAACTAATGAAAAACTGTTTTTT. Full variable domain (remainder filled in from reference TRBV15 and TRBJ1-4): DAMVIQNPRYQVTQFGKPVTLSCSQTLNHNVMYWYQQKSSQAPKLLFHYYDKDFNNEADTPDNFQSRRPNTSFCFLDIRSPGLGDTAMYLCATSRAPAVTTNEKLFFGSGTQLSVL.

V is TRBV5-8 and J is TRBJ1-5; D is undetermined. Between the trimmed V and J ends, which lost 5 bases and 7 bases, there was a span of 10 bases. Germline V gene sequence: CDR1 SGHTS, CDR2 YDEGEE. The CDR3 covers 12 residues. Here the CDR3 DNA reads TGTGCCAGCAGTGAGGGAGGCCAGCCCCAGCATTTT. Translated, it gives CASSEGGQPQHF.

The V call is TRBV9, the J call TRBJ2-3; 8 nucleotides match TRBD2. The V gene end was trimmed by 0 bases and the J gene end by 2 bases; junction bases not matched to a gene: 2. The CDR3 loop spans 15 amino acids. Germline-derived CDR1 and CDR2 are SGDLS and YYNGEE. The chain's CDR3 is CASSVVAGYTDTQYF. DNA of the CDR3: TGTGCCAGCAGCGTAGTAGCGGGGTACACAGATACGCAGTATTTT.

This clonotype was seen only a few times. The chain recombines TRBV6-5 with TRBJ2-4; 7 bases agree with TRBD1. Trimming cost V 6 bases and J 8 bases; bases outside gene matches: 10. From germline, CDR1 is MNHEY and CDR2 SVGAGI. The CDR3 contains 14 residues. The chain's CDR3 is CASRQTGAKDIQYF. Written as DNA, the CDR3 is TGTGCCAGCAGACAAACAGGGGCAAAGGACATTCAGTACTTC.

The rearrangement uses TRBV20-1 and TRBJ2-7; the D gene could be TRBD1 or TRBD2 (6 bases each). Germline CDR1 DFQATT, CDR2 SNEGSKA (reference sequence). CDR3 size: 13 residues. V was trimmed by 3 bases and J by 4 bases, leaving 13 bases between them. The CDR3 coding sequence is TGCAGTGCTAGTGGCCGGGGGCCGTACGAGCAGTACTTC. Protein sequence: CSASGRGPYEQYF.

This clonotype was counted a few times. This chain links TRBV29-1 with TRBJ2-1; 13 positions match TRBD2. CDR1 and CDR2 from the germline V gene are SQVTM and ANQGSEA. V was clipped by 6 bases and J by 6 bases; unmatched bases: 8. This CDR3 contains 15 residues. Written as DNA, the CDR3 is TGCAGCGTCCACGGGACTAGCGGGGTTGGCAATGAGCAGTTCTTC. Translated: CSVHGTSGVGNEQFF.

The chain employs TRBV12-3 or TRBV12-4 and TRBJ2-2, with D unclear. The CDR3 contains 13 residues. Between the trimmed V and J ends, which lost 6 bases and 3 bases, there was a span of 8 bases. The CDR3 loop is CASRAGYTGELFF. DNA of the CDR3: TGTGCCAGCAGGGCCGGGTACACCGGGGAGCTGTTTTTT.

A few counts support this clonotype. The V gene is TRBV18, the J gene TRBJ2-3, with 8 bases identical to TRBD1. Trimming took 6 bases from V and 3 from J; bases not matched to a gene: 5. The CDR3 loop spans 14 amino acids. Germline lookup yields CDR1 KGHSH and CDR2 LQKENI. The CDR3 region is CASSRDRYTDTQYF. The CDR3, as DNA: TGTGCCAGCTCGCGGGACAGGTATACAGATACGCAGTATTTT.

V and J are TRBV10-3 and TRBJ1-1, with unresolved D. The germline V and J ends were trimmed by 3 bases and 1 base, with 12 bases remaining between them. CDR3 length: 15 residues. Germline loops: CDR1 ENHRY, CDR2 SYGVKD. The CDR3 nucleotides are TGTGCCATCAGTGACTTGGGATCCGGGAACACTGAAGCTTTCTTT. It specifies CAISDLGSGNTEAFF.

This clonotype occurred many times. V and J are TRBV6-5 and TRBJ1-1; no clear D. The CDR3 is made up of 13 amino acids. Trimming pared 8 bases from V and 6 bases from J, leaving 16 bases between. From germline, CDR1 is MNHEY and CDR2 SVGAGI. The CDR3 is CASLFSPGPEAFF. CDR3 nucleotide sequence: TGTGCCAGCCTTTTTTCGCCAGGACCTGAAGCTTTCTTT.

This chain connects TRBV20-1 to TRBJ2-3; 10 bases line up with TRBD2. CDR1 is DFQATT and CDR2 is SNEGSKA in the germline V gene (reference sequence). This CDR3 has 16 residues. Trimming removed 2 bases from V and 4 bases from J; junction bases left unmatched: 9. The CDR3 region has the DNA TGCAGTGCTAGAAGCCGTGAGCGGGAGGGCCCAGATACGCAGTATTTT. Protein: CSARSREREGPDTQYF.

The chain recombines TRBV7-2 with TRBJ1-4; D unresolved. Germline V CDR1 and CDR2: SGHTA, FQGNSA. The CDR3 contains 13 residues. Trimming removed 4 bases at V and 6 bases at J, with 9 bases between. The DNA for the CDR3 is TGTGCCAGCAGCTCGTTAGGGCATGAAAAACTGTTTTTT. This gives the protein CASSSLGHEKLFF.

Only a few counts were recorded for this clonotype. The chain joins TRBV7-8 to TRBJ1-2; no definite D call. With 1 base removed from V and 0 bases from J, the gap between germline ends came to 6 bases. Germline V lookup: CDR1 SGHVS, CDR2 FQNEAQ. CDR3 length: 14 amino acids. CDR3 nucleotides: TGTGCCAGCAGCTTAGAATACACTAACTATGGCTACACCTTC. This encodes CASSLEYTNYGYTF.